These 5 T cell receptor beta chains were all obtained from the same sample, sequenced in a study of early T cells in non-severe SARS-CoV-2 infection. Each CDR3 protein is one row after TCRdb ran MiXCR on the 5' RACE reads. The sample records tens of thousands of distinct CDR3 sequences, around 20% being singletons. Sequences were derived from whole blood, sampled at baseline. The receptors were gathered from an adult who was a healthcare worker with PCR-confirmed SARS-CoV-2 infection or an uninfected control (not recorded which).

The rearrangement links TRBV5-6 to TRBJ2-5; 7 positions match TRBD2. There are 16 residues in the CDR3. Germline trimming cut 6 bases from V and 0 bases from J; bases unmatched to any gene: 11. Germline CDR1 reads SGHDT; CDR2 reads YYEEEE. The CDR3 region has the DNA TGTGCCAGCACCATACCGCGGGGGTTTGACCAAGAGACCCAGTACTTC. It codes for CASTIPRGFDQETQYF.

The gene calls are TRBV5-1 and TRBJ2-7; D uncertain. The CDR3 length is 12 residues. Germline V gene data show CDR1 as SGHRS and CDR2 as YFSETQ. The V gene lost 0 bases and the J gene lost 6 bases, with 7 bases spanning the gap. This CDR3 reads CASSLVPGEQYF. In DNA, the CDR3 is TGCGCCAGCAGCTTGGTTCCTGGCGAGCAGTACTTC. Supplemented by reference TRBV5-1 and TRBJ2-7, the full variable domain reads KAGVTQTPRYLIKTRGQQVTLSCSPISGHRSVSWYQQTPGQGLQFLFEYFSETQRNKGNFPGRFSGRQFSNSRSEMNVSTLELGDSALYLCASSLVPGEQYFGPGTRLTVT.

Ten or more counts support this clonotype. The V gene is TRBV5-1, the J gene TRBJ2-5, with D uncertain. V gave up 2 bases and J gave up 4 bases, with 12 bases separating them. The CDR3 consists of 14 residues. Germline assignment: CDR1 SGHRS and CDR2 YFSETQ. The CDR3 reads CASSFDGPPETQYF. CDR3 in DNA: TGCGCCAGCAGCTTTGACGGCCCCCCAGAGACCCAGTACTTC.

The genes are TRBV29-1 and TRBJ2-3; no definite D call. CDR3 length: 12 amino acids. The V gene lost 6 bases and the J gene lost 6 bases, with 13 bases spanning the gap. Germline V gives CDR1 SQVTM, CDR2 ANQGSEA. The CDR3 loop is CSVAGDWDTQYF. The CDR3 DNA follows: TGCAGCGTGGCCGGTGACTGGGATACGCAGTATTTT.

CDR3 nucleotides: TGTGCCAGCAGCTTATTCGGGGGGAATGAGCAGTTCTTC. Protein: CASSLFGGNEQFF. This chain connects TRBV7-6 to TRBJ2-1, with 7 nucleotides matching TRBD2. The V gene end was trimmed by 2 bases and the J gene end by 7 bases; junction bases not matched to a gene: 2. The CDR3 runs to 13 residues. Germline loops: CDR1 SGHVS, CDR2 FNYEAQ.